This entry lists 16 T cell receptor beta chains sequenced from one sample in a study of T cells in Graves' hyperthyroidism and ophthalmopathy. Researchers amplified the TCR beta CDR3 regions from RNA transcripts. When the TCR CDR3 underwent first-round RT-PCR, the HTBI primer set was used. TCRdb processed the multiplex PCR reads anew with MiXCR; each CDR3 protein has one entry. The sample carries roughly 800,000 distinct CDR3 sequences, more than 30% recorded once. What was sequenced was blood. The receptors stem from a man younger than 35 with Graves' hyperthyroidism.

This clonotype was detected ten times or more. The chain is built from TRBV7-2 and TRBJ2-5, with 8 nucleotides matching TRBD2. J was trimmed by 0 bases and V by 2 bases; bases with no gene match: 2. The CDR3 totals 15 residues. The germline gives CDR1 SGHTA, CDR2 FQGNSA. CDR3 in DNA: TGTGCCAGCAGCTTACCACTAGCGGACCAAGAGACCCAGTACTTC. Translated, it gives CASSLPLADQETQYF.

This clonotype was picked up many times. The chain is built from TRBV10-3 and TRBJ1-2; 10 positions match TRBD1. Looked up from germline, CDR1 is ENHRY and CDR2 is SYGVKD. V was pared by 4 bases and J by 4 bases, with 6 bases of the junction left unmatched. The CDR3 loop spans 15 amino acids. In nucleotides, the CDR3 is TGTGCCATCAGTGTGACAGGGGGCGATCGCTATGGCTACACCTTC. Translation gives CAISVTGGDRYGYTF.

The table lists this clonotype with many counts. The chain links TRBV11-2 to TRBJ1-2, with TRBD1 matching 7 bases. The CDR3 spans 15 residues. The V segment lost 4 bases and the J segment 4 bases; nucleotides outside the gene matches: 9. Germline-derived CDR1 and CDR2 are SGHAT and FQNNGV. The CDR3 reads CASSSTAGTAYGYTF. For the CDR3, the DNA is TGTGCCAGCAGCTCCACGGCCGGGACAGCCTATGGCTACACCTTC.

V and J are TRBV12-3 or TRBV12-4 and TRBJ2-5; 8 nucleotides agree with TRBD2. Trimming at V came to 6 bases and at J to 2 bases, leaving 17 bases not matched to a gene. The CDR3 is made up of 18 amino acids. Here the CDR3 reads CASRTLRGDRWRQETQYF. CDR3 DNA: TGTGCCAGCAGGACCCTGCGGGGGGATCGATGGCGACAAGAGACCCAGTACTTC.

This clonotype was seen many times. In DNA, the CDR3 is TGCAGTGCTCGGACAGGGTCTAATAGCAATCAGCCCCAGCATTTT. Translating gives CSARTGSNSNQPQHF. The chain has TRBV20-1 and TRBJ1-5; TRBD1 matches 8 bases. This CDR3 contains 15 residues. Losses at the gene ends were 5 bases for V and 0 bases for J; bases not matched to a gene: 6. Per the germline V gene, CDR1 is DFQATT and CDR2 is SNEGSKA (reference sequence).

The table lists this clonotype with many counts. J is TRBJ2-5 and V is TRBV2, with TRBD2 matching over 10 bases. Germline CDR1 SNHLY, CDR2 FYNNEI. Losses at the gene ends were 5 bases for V and 1 base for J; bases not matched to a gene: 7. There are 16 residues in the CDR3. The CDR3 loop is CASSKGLAGAQETQYF. Written as DNA, the CDR3 is TGTGCCAGCAGTAAAGGGCTAGCGGGGGCCCAAGAGACCCAGTACTTC.

This clonotype was seen repeatedly, ten times or more. The genes are TRBV24-1 and TRBJ2-5; 7 bases are a match to TRBD1. V gave up 3 bases and J gave up 5 bases; unmatched junction bases: 8. Germline assignment: CDR1 KGHDR and CDR2 SFDVKD. This CDR3 contains 15 residues. Written as DNA, the CDR3 is TGTGCCACCAGTGATACAAACAGGGGATTGGAGACCCAGTACTTC. Translation: CATSDTNRGLETQYF.

This clonotype was counted at least ten times. The V call is TRBV19, the J call TRBJ1-2; perhaps TRBD1 as D (5 bases). Germline loops: CDR1 LNHDA, CDR2 SQIVND (reference sequence). The CDR3 length is 12 residues. V was shortened by 7 bases and J by 7 bases, with 13 bases between the two germline ends. The CDR3 DNA reads as TGTGCCAGTAAAGGGGCCACAATTGGCTACACCTTC. Its translation is CASKGATIGYTF.

This clonotype was counted only a few times. The rearrangement uses TRBV4-3 and TRBJ1-5; possible D gene TRBD1, 5 bases. The CDR3 is 14 residues long. V was clipped by 3 bases and J by 8 bases, with 14 bases between them. CDR1 is LGHNA and CDR2 is YSLEER in the germline V gene. The CDR3 loop is CASSQSQGGKPQHF. The CDR3 region has the DNA TGCGCCAGCAGCCAGTCCCAGGGAGGCAAGCCCCAGCATTTT.

The chain has TRBV29-1 and TRBJ1-1; TRBD1 is a possible D gene (5 bases). The germline V gene has CDR1 SQVTM and CDR2 ANQGSEA. This CDR3 comprises 13 residues. V was cut by 1 base and J by 4 bases, with 10 bases left in between. DNA of the CDR3: TGCAGCGTTGAAGCGGGACCGGTCACTGAAGCTTTCTTT. Translating gives CSVEAGPVTEAFF. Full variable domain (missing parts from reference TRBV29-1 and TRBJ1-1): SAVISQKPSRDICQRGTSLTIQCQVDSQVTMMFWYRQQPGQSLTLIATANQGSEATYESGFVIDKFPISRPNLTFSTLTVSNMSPEDSSIYLCSVEAGPVTEAFFGQGTRLTVV.

Worth noting for this clonotype: Since a much larger clone is just one base distant, this may be a read error. The chain recombines TRBV9 with TRBJ1-3, with no clear D. The CDR3 consists of 12 residues. Per germline, CDR1 SGDLS and CDR2 YYNGEE. The CDR3 loop reads CASSVPGSTIYF. In DNA, the CDR3 is TGTGCCAGCAGCGTACCTGGAAGCACCATATATTTT.

The V call is TRBV20-1, the J call TRBJ1-5, with 8 bases matching TRBD1. From germline, CDR1 is DFQATT and CDR2 SNEGSKA (reference sequence). The CDR3 length is 14 residues. After removal of 3 bases from V and 5 bases from J, the junction contained 6 bases not matched to a gene. CDR3 nucleotide sequence: TGCAGTGCTAGTCAGGGGGCGCTATATCAGCCCCAGCATTTT. It specifies CSASQGALYQPQHF.

This clonotype was observed a handful of times. The chain uses TRBV11-2 and TRBJ2-5; 8 bases line up with TRBD1. This CDR3 region has 15 residues. J gave up 5 bases and V 1 base, and 6 bases lay outside the gene matches. The germline CDR1 and CDR2 sequences are SGHAT and FQNNGV. This CDR3 reads CASSLGQGNGETQYF. The CDR3 nucleotides read TGTGCCAGCAGCTTAGGACAGGGGAACGGGGAGACCCAGTACTTC.

The chain links TRBV2 to TRBJ1-5, with TRBD1 matching 9 bases. This CDR3 has 15 residues. Germline CDR1 SNHLY, CDR2 FYNNEI. Germline trimming cut 6 bases from V and 0 bases from J; bases unmatched to any gene: 3. The DNA of the CDR3 is TGTGCCAGCAGGTGGACAGGGGATAGCAATCAGCCCCAGCATTTT. Protein sequence: CASRWTGDSNQPQHF.

This clonotype was counted ten times or more. This chain joins TRBV5-1 and TRBJ2-5, with unresolved D. The length of the CDR3 is 13 residues. Trimming cost V 1 base and J 1 base, with 5 bases left between them. CDR1 SGHRS and CDR2 YFSETQ come from the germline V gene. The CDR3 region is CASSLYSQETQYF. DNA for the CDR3: TGCGCCAGCAGCTTGTACAGCCAAGAGACCCAGTACTTC.

This chain uses TRBV6-1 with TRBJ2-5, with no clear D. In germline, CDR1 is MNHNS, CDR2 SASEGT. V lost 8 bases to trimming and J lost 7 bases, with 8 bases between them. The CDR3 totals 10 residues. CDR3 bases: TGTGCCAGCGAAGGAACGACCCAGTACTTC. Amino acid sequence: CASEGTTQYF.